The 5 T cell receptor beta chains presented below share a single source sample, sequenced in a study of shared clonotypes between healthy human individuals. Terminally differentiated effector memory CD45RA+ cells were excluded by CCR7 positive selection of CD45RO-negative cells. Profiled with immunoSEQ multiplex PCR; TCRdb holds only in-frame clones, not every one. The sample records about 2 million clones, just under 95% being singletons. Sequenced sample: naive CD8+ T cells sorted from blood. The receptors were gathered from a man younger than 35 in good health.

This chain joins TRBV27 and TRBJ2-1; perhaps D is TRBD1 or TRBD2 (7 bases each). Trimming removed 10 bases at V and 0 bases at J, with 16 bases between. The CDR3 contains 15 residues. Germline-derived CDR1 and CDR2 are MNHEY and SMNVEV (reference sequence). The CDR3 region has the DNA TGTGCCACCAGGGGGGGGCTTAGCTCCTACAATGAGCAGTTCTTC. Protein product: CATRGGLSSYNEQFF.

The chain combines TRBV27 with TRBJ2-6; D remains ambiguous. Germline CDR1 reads MNHEY; CDR2 reads SMNVEV (reference sequence). Deletions cut 3 bases from V and 0 bases from J, with 12 bases between. The CDR3 has 17 amino acids. Here the CDR3 DNA reads TGTGCCAGCAGTTTCCTCTCCGTAACCTCTGGGGCCAACGTCCTGACTTTC. Translated, it gives CASSFLSVTSGANVLTF. The full variable domain, with the rest looked up from reference TRBV27 and TRBJ2-6, is EAQVTQNPRYLITVTGKKLTVTCSQNMNHEYMSWYRQDPGLGLRQIYYSMNVEVTDKGDVPEGYKVSRKEKRNFPLILESPSPNQTSLYFCASSFLSVTSGANVLTFGAGSRLTVL.

The chain is built from TRBV27 and TRBJ2-1; D call uncertain. Trimming stripped 0 bases from V and 6 bases from J, with 0 bases between. Germline-derived CDR1 and CDR2 are MNHEY and SMNVEV (reference sequence). CDR3 size: 11 residues. This CDR3 is CASSLSNEQFF. Here the CDR3 DNA reads TGTGCCAGCAGTTTATCCAATGAGCAGTTCTTC.

The V and J genes are TRBV29-1 and TRBJ2-3, with D unresolved. The V gene's germline CDR1 is SQVTM and CDR2 ANQGSEA. The V end lost 3 bases, the J end lost 1 base, and 8 bases lay between the germline ends. This CDR3 spans 13 amino acids. CDR3 in amino acids: CSVDYPRTDTQYF. The DNA of the CDR3 is TGCAGCGTTGACTACCCCCGCACAGATACGCAGTATTTT.

The V call is TRBV5-6, the J call TRBJ2-3; D is undetermined. Germline lookup yields CDR1 SGHDT and CDR2 YYEEEE. The CDR3 is made up of 13 amino acids. V gave up 0 bases and J gave up 4 bases, with 6 bases separating them. CDR3 DNA: TGTGCCAGCAGCTTGGATATTTCAGATACGCAGTATTTT. It translates to CASSLDISDTQYF.